This T cell receptor (beta chain) was obtained from a study of blood T cell repertoires in COVID-19. In the original processing: The assay estimated nucleated cells by amplifying reference gene primers. Method: immunoSEQ multiplex PCR; TCRdb's copy keeps in-frame clones and lacks some. The V and J calls and clone size come from that table; D and trimming were worked out from the DNA. This table has more than 300,000 clones, around 83% appearing once. V shed 10 bases and J 6 bases; nucleotides not matched to a gene: 4. Germline V lookup: CDR1 ENHRY, CDR2 SYGVKD. The length of the CDR3 is 12 residues. The sequence derives from a woman aged 45-65 years who had recovered from COVID-19. Sequencing used PBMCs or T cells enriched from blood (not recorded which). This sequence joins TRBV10-3 and TRBJ1-5, with 9 positions matching TRBD1. The CDR3 DNA reads TGTGCCACGGGACAGGGCAGTCAGCCCCAGCATTTT. Amino acids: CATGQGSQPQHF.